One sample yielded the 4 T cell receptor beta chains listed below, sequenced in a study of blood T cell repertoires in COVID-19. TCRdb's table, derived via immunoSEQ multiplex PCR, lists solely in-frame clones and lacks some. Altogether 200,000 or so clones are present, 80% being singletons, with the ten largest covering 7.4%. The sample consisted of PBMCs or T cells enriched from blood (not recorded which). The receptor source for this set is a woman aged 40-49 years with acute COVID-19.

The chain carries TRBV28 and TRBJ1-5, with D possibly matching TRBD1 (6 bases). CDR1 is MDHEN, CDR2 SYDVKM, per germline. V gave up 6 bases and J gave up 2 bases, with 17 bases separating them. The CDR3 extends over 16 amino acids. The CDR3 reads CASSTYRVRGNQPQHF. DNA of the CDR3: TGTGCCAGCAGCACTTACAGGGTTCGGGGCAATCAGCCCCAGCATTTT.

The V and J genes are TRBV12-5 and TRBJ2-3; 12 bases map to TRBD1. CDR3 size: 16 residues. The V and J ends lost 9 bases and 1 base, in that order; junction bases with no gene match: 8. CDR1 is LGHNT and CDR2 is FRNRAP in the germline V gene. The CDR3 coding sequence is TGTGCTAGCTCTCCCGGGACAGGGGGCGGCACAGATACGCAGTATTTT. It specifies CASSPGTGGGTDTQYF.

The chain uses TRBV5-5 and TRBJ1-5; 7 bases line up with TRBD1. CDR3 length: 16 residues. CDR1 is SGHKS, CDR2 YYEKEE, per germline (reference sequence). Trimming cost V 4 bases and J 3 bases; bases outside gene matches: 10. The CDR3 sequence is CASSRRGDSLNQPQHF. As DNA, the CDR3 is TGTGCCAGCAGCCGTAGGGGGGACAGCCTCAATCAGCCCCAGCATTTT.

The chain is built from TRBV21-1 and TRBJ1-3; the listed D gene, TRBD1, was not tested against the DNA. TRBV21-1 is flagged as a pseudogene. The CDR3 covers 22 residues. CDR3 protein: CASSKGPSGQGAFPRSGNTIYF. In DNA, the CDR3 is TGTGCCAGCAGCAAAGGCCCCTCGGGACAGGGCGCTTTTCCCCGATCCGGAAACACCATATATTTT.